These T cell receptor beta chains were read from a single sample in a study of T-cell reconstitution after alpha-beta-depleted transplantation in children. TCRdb re-analysed the PCR reads in MiXCR, keeping a single row per CDR3 protein. This table has 450,000 to 600,000 distinct CDR3 sequences, over 10% appearing once. Here the sequenced sample was PBMCs, mostly from graft donor cells, taken 360 days after TCRalphabeta/CD19-depleted stem cell transplant. The receptors come from a male patient aged 10 to 17 who had a stem cell transplant for acute myeloid leukemia, so the T cells may come from the graft donor. The CDR3 runs from the conserved cysteine through the conserved F or W. The D gene is left open where the match is weak. Some rows have no size entry. The others give once, few or many, or a class for an expanded clone.

d_call | j_call | clone_size | v_call | cdr3_aa | cdr3_nt
NA | TRBJ2-4 | few | TRBV3-1 | CASSQDTTGGWNIQYF | TGTGCCAGCAGCCAAGATACTACGGGTGGTTGGAACATTCAGTACTTC
TRBD2 | TRBJ2-1 | NA | TRBV9 | CASSVAPGLAGGPYNEQFF | TGTGCCAGCAGCGTAGCCCCGGGACTAGCGGGAGGGCCGTACAATGAGCAGTTCTTC
NA | TRBJ2-5 | few | TRBV12-3/TRBV12-4 | CASSSYRGRIAGETQYF | TGTGCCAGCAGTTCCTACAGGGGGCGGATAGCGGGGGAGACCCAGTACTTC
NA | TRBJ2-3 | many | TRBV29-1 | CSVVIAGAQYF | TGCAGCGTAGTAATCGCCGGAGCGCAGTATTTT
TRBD1 | TRBJ1-1 | many | TRBV20-1 | CSAPDRGMNTEAFF | TGCAGTGCTCCGGACAGGGGGATGAACACTGAAGCTTTCTTT
NA | TRBJ2-5 | many | TRBV29-1 | CSVAKTGPLKAQYF | TGCAGCGTTGCGAAGACAGGCCCCCTGAAGGCCCAGTACTTC
TRBD2 | TRBJ2-1 | NA | TRBV6-1 | CASSPTRGAYNEQFF | TGTGCCAGCAGCCCCACGCGGGGGGCTTACAATGAGCAGTTCTTC
NA | TRBJ2-7 | NA | TRBV28 | CASRVSTYEQYF | TGTGCCAGCCGGGTATCCACGTACGAGCAGTACTTC
NA | TRBJ1-4 | many | TRBV28 | CASSTGGSNEKLFF | TGTGCCAGCAGTACCGGAGGGTCAAATGAAAAACTGTTTTTT
TRBD2 | TRBJ2-7 | many | TRBV20-1 | CSARLPTSGFEQYF | TGCAGTGCTAGGCTCCCGACTAGCGGTTTCGAGCAGTACTTC
NA | TRBJ2-2 | NA | TRBV4-2 | CASSQVVDPDTGELFF | TGTGCCAGCAGCCAAGTAGTCGATCCGGACACCGGGGAGCTGTTTTTT
TRBD1 | TRBJ2-7 | many | TRBV12-3/TRBV12-4 | CASSPIPTGYQSYEQYF | TGTGCCAGCAGCCCTATCCCGACAGGGTACCAATCCTACGAGCAGTACTTC
NA | TRBJ2-1 | many | TRBV11-2 | CASSFDRDLFNEQFF | TGTGCCAGCAGCTTCGACCGGGACTTATTCAATGAGCAGTTCTTC
TRBD1 | TRBJ2-7 | many | TRBV28 | CASRKSGGFSYEQYF | TGTGCCAGCAGGAAATCAGGGGGCTTTTCCTACGAGCAGTACTTC
TRBD1 | TRBJ2-7 | many | TRBV28 | CASSLGGQGLIKLNEQYF | TGTGCCAGCAGTTTAGGGGGACAGGGGCTGATTAAACTGAACGAGCAGTACTTC
NA | TRBJ2-3 | many | TRBV5-1 | CASSLWARTSTDTQYF | TGCGCCAGCAGCTTGTGGGCCAGGACCAGCACAGATACGCAGTATTTT
TRBD2 | TRBJ2-7 | NA | TRBV28 | CASSLPLAGGGNEQYF | TGTGCCAGCAGTCTCCCCTTAGCGGGAGGAGGGAACGAGCAGTACTTC
NA | TRBJ2-7 | NA | TRBV7-2 | CASRAGTATNEQYF | TGTGCCAGCAGGGCCGGGACTGCGACCAACGAGCAGTACTTC
TRBD2 | TRBJ2-5 | few | TRBV7-2 | CASSRGLAQETQYF | TGTGCCAGCAGCCGGGGACTAGCTCAGGAGACCCAGTACTTC
TRBD2 | TRBJ2-1 | NA | TRBV28 | CASSSPSGRLYNEQFF | TGTGCCAGCAGTTCCCCTAGCGGGAGGCTCTACAATGAGCAGTTCTTC
NA | TRBJ2-7 | NA | TRBV11-1 | CASSSLGSRGPQEAYEQYF | TGTGCCAGCAGTTCCCTGGGTTCAAGGGGACCACAGGAAGCCTACGAGCAGTACTTC
TRBD2 | TRBJ2-3 | NA | TRBV7-9 | CASSIRLAVSTDTQYF | TGTGCCAGCAGCATCCGACTAGCGGTTAGCACAGATACGCAGTATTTT
TRBD2 | TRBJ2-2 | few | TRBV12-3/TRBV12-4 | CASTPGRQSNTGELFF | TGTGCCAGCACCCCCGGGAGGCAGTCGAACACCGGGGAGCTGTTTTTT
NA | TRBJ2-2 | few | TRBV28 | CASIRTSNTGELFF | TGTGCCAGCATCAGGACATCGAACACCGGGGAGCTGTTTTTT
NA | TRBJ2-3 | NA | TRBV7-3 | CASSLRPGQLSRDTQYF | TGTGCCAGCAGCTTACGGCCCGGACAGTTGTCAAGGGACACGCAGTATTTT
TRBD2 | TRBJ2-1 | few | TRBV12-3/TRBV12-4 | CASSGSFSGTWDNEQFF | TGTGCCAGCAGTGGTTCTTTTAGCGGGACTTGGGACAATGAGCAGTTCTTC
NA | TRBJ1-2 | few | TRBV29-1 | CSVGRGNYGYTF | TGCAGCGTCGGCAGGGGAAACTATGGCTACACCTTC
NA | TRBJ2-7 | few | TRBV28 | CASSSPSPGSYEQYF | TGTGCCAGCAGTTCCCCCTCTCCGGGGTCCTACGAGCAGTACTTC
TRBD2 | TRBJ2-1 | many | TRBV7-3 | CASSLKRAPSGIPVGEQFF | TGTGCCAGCAGCTTAAAGAGGGCACCTAGCGGGATACCCGTTGGGGAGCAGTTCTTC
NA | TRBJ2-3 | once | TRBV7-9 | CASSPLPPGEDTQYF | TGTGCCAGCAGCCCCCTGCCTCCGGGAGAAGATACGCAGTATTTT
NA | TRBJ2-5 | NA | TRBV18 | CASSPSLAGQETQYF | TGTGCCAGCTCCCCAAGCCTGGCAGGCCAAGAGACCCAGTACTTC
TRBD2 | TRBJ2-3 | many | TRBV15 | CATSRGLAGETDTQYF | TGTGCCACCAGCAGAGGACTAGCGGGAGAAACAGATACGCAGTATTTT
TRBD1 | TRBJ1-1 | many | TRBV29-1 | CSVVTGRGQGGREAFF | TGCAGCGTTGTCACAGGGAGGGGACAGGGAGGTCGAGAAGCTTTCTTT
NA | TRBJ2-7 | NA | TRBV7-2 | CASSPLLIAEFSYEQYF | TGTGCCAGCAGCCCCCTCCTGATAGCGGAATTCTCCTACGAGCAGTACTTC
TRBD1 | TRBJ2-7 | NA | TRBV4-3 | CASSLHRDRRYYEQYF | TGCGCCAGCAGCCTTCACCGGGACAGGCGTTACTACGAGCAGTACTTC
NA | TRBJ2-7 | NA | TRBV7-9 | CASSLAKGSTYEQYF | TGTGCCAGCAGCTTAGCGAAGGGGTCCACCTACGAGCAGTACTTC
TRBD1 | TRBJ1-1 | NA | TRBV27 | CASSFTGGEAFF | TGTGCCAGCAGTTTCACAGGGGGCGAAGCTTTCTTT
NA | TRBJ1-6 | NA | TRBV3-1 | CASSQDRGANSPLHF | TGTGCCAGCAGCCAGGACAGAGGGGCGAATTCACCCCTCCACTTT
TRBD1 | TRBJ2-1 | few | TRBV12-3/TRBV12-4 | CASSFWGQKHNEQFF | TGTGCCAGCAGTTTTTGGGGACAGAAGCACAATGAGCAGTTCTTC
TRBD2 | TRBJ2-7 | few | TRBV7-2 | CASSLGDYTYEQYF | TGTGCCAGCAGCTTAGGGGACTATACCTACGAGCAGTACTTC
TRBD2 | TRBJ2-1 | NA | TRBV25-1 | CASSSPGLALGKQFF | TGTGCCAGCAGCTCCCCGGGACTAGCTTTGGGAAAGCAGTTCTTC
TRBD1 | TRBJ2-3 | many | TRBV20-1 | CSASLAGGPGTDTQYF | TGCAGTGCTAGTCTAGCAGGGGGCCCCGGGACAGATACGCAGTATTTT
NA | TRBJ2-1 | few | TRBV12-3/TRBV12-4 | CASSSGGRPTHNEQFF | TGTGCCAGCAGTTCAGGGGGGCGGCCCACACACAATGAGCAGTTCTTC
NA | TRBJ2-3 | few | TRBV7-9 | CASSPGDISTDTQYF | TGTGCCAGCAGCCCGGGGGACATCTCAACAGATACGCAGTATTTT
NA | TRBJ2-7 | few | TRBV9 | CASSPAGWGYEQYF | TGTGCCAGCAGCCCGGCGGGGTGGGGCTACGAGCAGTACTTC
NA | TRBJ1-5 | many | TRBV7-8 | CASSSPWDHNQPQHF | TGTGCCAGCAGCAGCCCCTGGGACCACAATCAGCCCCAGCATTTT